A selection of T cell receptor beta chains follows, all from one sample in a study of T cells in Graves' hyperthyroidism and ophthalmopathy. MiXCR was run by TCRdb on the multiplex PCR reads, yielding one entry per CDR3 protein. The sample shows some 350,000 distinct CDR3 sequences, 15% of them seen only once. Material for sequencing was blood. The receptor source for this set is a woman aged 55-70 years with Graves' ophthalmopathy. CDR3s leave out the opening cysteine and the closing phenylalanine or tryptophan. A D gene is named only where the DNA matches it firmly. The size entry is marked missing in some rows and otherwise reads once, few, many or a size class.

CDR3aa | v_gene | abundance | d_gene | j_gene
ASSTISGAYEQY | TRBV2 | - | - | TRBJ2-7
ASSSIGRTEKLF | TRBV6-5 | - | - | TRBJ1-4
ASSLETLQETQY | TRBV5-1 | many | - | TRBJ2-5
ATSRDPLAANEQF | TRBV15 | - | TRBD2 | TRBJ2-1
ASSHTWGQGSNQPQH | TRBV4-1 | - | - | TRBJ1-5
ASSAWTGGTGELF | TRBV9 | - | TRBD1 | TRBJ2-2
ASSSQLEYGTGKLF | TRBV5-1 | - | TRBD1 | TRBJ1-4
ASSELAGVYNEQF | TRBV5-5 | few | TRBD2 | TRBJ2-1
ASSLGLASYNEQF | TRBV11-2 | many | TRBD2 | TRBJ2-1
ASSTSAGVAGEQF | TRBV9 | - | TRBD2 | TRBJ2-1
ASSTGQGDTQY | TRBV27 | - | TRBD1 | TRBJ2-3
SVRGGSGRAGEQY | TRBV29-1 | many | TRBD2 | TRBJ2-7
ATSDARGILTDTQY | TRBV24-1 | many | - | TRBJ2-3
ASSSPSSGRGYRELF | TRBV12-3/TRBV12-4 | many | TRBD2 | TRBJ2-2
ASIAGLAVQETQY | TRBV6-1 | many | TRBD2 | TRBJ2-5
AWSLGSGANVLT | TRBV30 | many | - | TRBJ2-6
ASSQDGLSYNEQF | TRBV3-1 | many | - | TRBJ2-1
ATRAGWGRNTEAF | TRBV28 | many | - | TRBJ1-1
ASSLGAVYEQY | TRBV7-2 | many | - | TRBJ2-7
ASSLQGSVGEQY | TRBV11-1 | many | TRBD1 | TRBJ2-7
ASSLVGISHYEQY | TRBV5-4 | few | - | TRBJ2-7
ASKDLAGTDTQY | TRBV5-1 | many | TRBD2 | TRBJ2-3
ASTPPRRLEADTQY | TRBV28 | many | - | TRBJ2-3
ASSFRPPGIRDRRAYEQY | TRBV7-9 | many | TRBD1 | TRBJ2-7
SVGGLAGAADTQY | TRBV29-1 | - | TRBD2 | TRBJ2-3
ASRQKRQWDYEQY | TRBV28 | many | - | TRBJ2-7
ASSLTSGSLGKNIQY | TRBV28 | few | TRBD2 | TRBJ2-4
AWRRRDEQY | TRBV30 | many | - | TRBJ2-7
ASIETGVGNEKLF | TRBV28 | - | TRBD1 | TRBJ1-4
ASSVSGWADTQY | TRBV9 | - | - | TRBJ2-3
ASSEIYRGTEAF | TRBV7-9 | - | TRBD1 | TRBJ1-1
ASSLYEDSGNTIY | TRBV28 | many | - | TRBJ1-3
AWSVKSEQY | TRBV30 | few | - | TRBJ2-7
ASSPSRGLGGYEQY | TRBV7-9 | few | - | TRBJ2-7
ASSQDRRYSNQPQH | TRBV28 | many | TRBD1 | TRBJ1-5
ASTTGANYGYT | TRBV6-1 | - | TRBD1 | TRBJ1-2
ASRQGLVVKNIQY | TRBV28 | - | - | TRBJ2-4
ASSPREGRNEQF | TRBV18 | many | - | TRBJ2-1
ASSQGQGFSYEQY | TRBV4-1 | - | TRBD1 | TRBJ2-7
ATSEPGNHEQY | TRBV24-1 | many | - | TRBJ2-7
ASSSGLLWEQF | TRBV3-1 | few | - | TRBJ2-1
ATSDFKGSDTQY | TRBV24-1 | many | - | TRBJ2-3
ASSLMGGKNIQY | TRBV5-6 | few | - | TRBJ2-4
ASTPRQGLDIQY | TRBV6-1 | many | - | TRBJ2-4
ASSITFGGTDTQY | TRBV28 | - | - | TRBJ2-3
SAKPQRGGGREQY | TRBV20-1 | many | - | TRBJ2-7
ASSLSTSGANEQF | TRBV28 | many | TRBD2 | TRBJ2-1
ASRPWRGGHPGELF | TRBV7-2 | - | TRBD2 | TRBJ2-2
ASSGGGGQVYEQY | TRBV7-9 | many | TRBD1 | TRBJ2-7
SARDAYVGGGQQY | TRBV20-1 | many | - | TRBJ2-7
ATSERDGNQPQH | TRBV24-1 | many | - | TRBJ1-5
ASSRGQANTGELF | TRBV12-3/TRBV12-4 | few | TRBD1 | TRBJ2-2